The 25 T cell receptor beta chains listed next were all sequenced from one sample in a study of cytomegalovirus exposure and HLA in healthy donors. PCR primers comprised 60 Vbeta and 13 Jbeta primers. Produced via immunoSEQ multiplex PCR; TCRdb's table is partial and in-frame only. The repertoire holds over 150,000 clones, with roughly four fifths as singletons. Source material: PBMCs. Receptors were obtained from a woman aged 18-29 years in good health and CMV-seronegative.

The chain joins TRBV7-6 to TRBJ2-6, with D possibly being TRBD2 (5 bases). Germline V CDR1 and CDR2: SGHVS, FNYEAQ. This CDR3 has 16 residues. V lost 2 bases and J lost 4, with 12 bases in between. Here the CDR3 reads CASSLTGRSGANVLTF. For the CDR3, the DNA is TGTGCCAGCAGCTTAACTGGGAGATCGGGGGCCAACGTCCTGACTTTC. The entire variable domain, with the rest obtained from reference TRBV7-6 and TRBJ2-6, is as follows: GAGVSQSPRYKVTKRGQDVALRCDPISGHVSLYWYRQALGQGPEFLTYFNYEAQQDKSGLPNDRFSAERPEGSISTLTIQRTEQRDSAMYRCASSLTGRSGANVLTFGAGSRLTVL.

The chain has TRBV2 and TRBJ1-1, with D unclear. Trimming pared 4 bases from V and 0 bases from J, leaving 18 bases between. CDR1 and CDR2 from the germline V gene are SNHLY and FYNNEI. The length of the CDR3 is 17 residues. This CDR3 reads CASSVSPPREVNTEAFF. In DNA form, the CDR3 reads TGTGCCAGCAGTGTCTCCCCACCCCGTGAGGTGAACACTGAAGCTTTCTTT.

This clone was observed a few times. The chain has TRBV15 and TRBJ1-1; the match to TRBD1 covers 7 bases. V shed 3 bases, J shed 0 bases, and the junction held 7 bases outside the gene matches. Germline lookup yields CDR1 LNHNV and CDR2 YYDKDF (reference sequence). The CDR3 extends over 16 amino acids. The CDR3 region is CATSRQPGQLNTEAFF. In DNA form, the CDR3 reads TGTGCCACCAGCAGGCAACCGGGACAGCTGAACACTGAAGCTTTCTTT.

The V and J genes are TRBV27 and TRBJ1-1; 9 nucleotides agree with TRBD1. This CDR3 has 15 residues. Germline V lookup: CDR1 MNHEY, CDR2 SMNVEV (reference sequence). Trimming cost V 0 bases and J 6 bases; bases outside gene matches: 5. CDR3 loop: CASSLSGQGAAEAFF. The CDR3 bases are TGTGCCAGCAGTTTATCGGGACAGGGAGCGGCTGAAGCTTTCTTT.

This clone was recorded once. The chain carries TRBV6-5 and TRBJ1-1; 9 bases agree with TRBD1. V shed 5 bases, J shed 5 bases, and the junction held 6 bases outside the gene matches. This CDR3 spans 14 amino acids. CDR1 MNHEY and CDR2 SVGAGI come from the germline V gene. The CDR3, as DNA: TGTGCCAGCAGTGGGACAGGGCGAGGTACTGAAGCTTTCTTT. Translating it yields CASSGTGRGTEAFF.

Only one count was recorded for this clone. The genes are TRBV28 and TRBJ2-5; no clear D gene. Germline assignment: CDR1 MDHEN and CDR2 SYDVKM. V was cut by 6 bases and J by 0 bases, with 8 bases left in between. This CDR3 comprises 13 residues. CDR3 residues: CASSSAYQETQYF. In DNA, the CDR3 is TGTGCCAGCAGCTCAGCGTACCAAGAGACCCAGTACTTC.

This clone was recorded only once. The rearrangement uses TRBV5-1 and TRBJ2-5; a possible D gene is TRBD2 (5 bases). The end of the DNA aligns better with TRBJ2-7, so the J call may be wrong. This CDR3 spans 14 amino acids. CDR1 is SGHRS, CDR2 YFSETQ, per germline. The CDR3 sequence: CASSLGTLYSEQYF. DNA of the CDR3: TGCGCCAGCAGCTTGGGGACTTTGTACTCCGAGCAGTACTTC.

The genes are TRBV27 and TRBJ2-7, with D possibly TRBD1 on 6 matching bases. Germline CDR1 is MNHEY and CDR2 is SMNVEV (reference sequence). The V gene lost 3 bases and the J gene lost 2 bases, with 17 bases spanning the gap. The CDR3 loop spans 16 amino acids. Written as DNA, the CDR3 is TGTGCCAGCAGTTTTTGGGTACAGGGAATGCCCTACGAGCAGTACTTC. Protein: CASSFWVQGMPYEQYF.

CDR3 nucleotides: TGTGCCAGCAGTTATCTTACAGGGGAAACTAACGAGCAGTACTTC. It translates to CASSYLTGETNEQYF. This chain joins TRBV6-5 and TRBJ2-5; TRBD1 agrees at 7 bases. The J call may be faulty, since TRBJ2-7 better matches the DNA end. The CDR3 length is 15 residues. Germline CDR1 is MNHEY and CDR2 is SVGAGI.

The chain uses TRBV5-6 and TRBJ2-5; D is unclear. The CDR3 loop spans 12 amino acids. V was shortened by 5 bases and J by 5 bases, with 10 bases between the two germline ends. The germline CDR1 and CDR2 sequences are SGHDT and YYEEEE. The CDR3 sequence: CASRRFGETQYF. The CDR3 nucleotides are TGTGCCAGCAGGAGGTTCGGGGAGACCCAGTACTTC.

CDR3: CASSFGRGLNTGELFF. CDR3 nucleotide sequence: TGTGCCAGCAGCTTTGGCAGGGGCTTGAACACCGGGGAGCTGTTTTTT. The genes are TRBV12-1 and TRBJ2-2; TRBD1, as called in the table, went unchecked against the DNA. TRBV12-1 is recorded as a pseudogene. This CDR3 region has 16 residues.

V usage is TRBV19 and J usage is TRBJ2-6; no firm D call. The CDR3 consists of 15 residues. V was trimmed by 0 bases and J by 2 bases, leaving 5 bases between them. Germline values: CDR1 LNHDA, CDR2 SQIVND (reference sequence). The CDR3 spells CASSIEQTGANVLTF. The CDR3 bases are TGTGCCAGTAGTATAGAGCAGACTGGGGCCAACGTCCTGACTTTC. The entire variable domain, with the rest obtained from reference TRBV19 and TRBJ2-6, is as follows: DGGITQSPKYLFRKEGQNVTLSCEQNLNHDAMYWYRQDPGQGLRLIYYSQIVNDFQKGDIAEGYSVSREKKESFPLTVTSAQKNPTAFYLCASSIEQTGANVLTFGAGSRLTVL.

This chain connects TRBV5-1 to TRBJ1-2, with no clear D. V lost 4 bases and J 5 bases, leaving 9 bases between the germline ends. The CDR3 totals 12 residues. Germline V lookup: CDR1 SGHRS, CDR2 YFSETQ. The CDR3 DNA follows: TGCGCCAGCAGCCCCGGCGGTTATGGCTACACCTTC. Amino acid sequence: CASSPGGYGYTF.

This clone was seen a single time. The rearrangement links TRBV29-1 to TRBJ1-1, with 7 bases aligning to TRBD1. The CDR3 runs to 12 residues. V lost 7 bases to trimming and J lost 6 bases; unmatched junction nucleotides: 8. Germline V CDR1 and CDR2: SQVTM, ANQGSEA. The CDR3 coding sequence is TGCAGCGCAAGGGGGCTTTACTCTGAAGCTTTCTTT. It is translated as CSARGLYSEAFF.

The V call is TRBV6-4, the J call TRBJ2-5, with TRBD1 matching 10 bases. The CDR3 sequence is 14 residues long. V gave up 5 bases and J gave up 3 bases; unmatched junction bases: 3. Per the germline V gene, CDR1 is MRHNA and CDR2 is SNTAGT. The CDR3 DNA reads as TGTGCCAGCAGTCCCGGGACAGGGGAAGAGACCCAGTACTTC. Its protein product is CASSPGTGEETQYF.

V is TRBV5-1 and J is TRBJ1-2; 8 nucleotides line up with TRBD1. The CDR3 runs 14 residues. Trimming cost V 5 bases and J 2 bases; bases outside gene matches: 5. Germline lookup yields CDR1 SGHRS and CDR2 YFSETQ. The DNA of the CDR3 is TGCGCCAGCAGACATGACAGGGGAAACTATGGCTACACCTTC. It translates to CASRHDRGNYGYTF.

This chain uses TRBV29-1 with TRBJ2-5, with TRBD1 matching 7 bases. V shed 7 bases, J shed 2 bases, and the junction held 7 bases outside the gene matches. The CDR3 has 13 residues. Germline-derived CDR1 and CDR2 are SQVTM and ANQGSEA. For the CDR3, the DNA is TGCAGCGGCTTCACAGGGGAACAAGAGACCCAGTACTTC. Translated: CSGFTGEQETQYF.

This clone has just one count. This chain connects TRBV7-3 to TRBJ2-3; 7 nucleotides agree with TRBD1. Germline V gives CDR1 SGHTA, CDR2 FQGTGA. This CDR3 contains 14 residues. J gave up 0 bases and V 5 bases, and 2 bases lay outside the gene matches. This CDR3 is CASSLTGSTDTQYF. In DNA, the CDR3 is TGTGCCAGCAGCCTGACAGGGAGCACAGATACGCAGTATTTT.

The genes are TRBV11-3 and TRBJ2-1; 9 nucleotides agree with TRBD2. V was clipped by 0 bases and J by 6 bases; unmatched bases: 9. Looked up from germline, CDR1 is SGHNT and CDR2 is YENEEA. The CDR3 covers 17 residues. CDR3 region: CASSLDGRLAASNEQFF. Here the CDR3 DNA reads TGTGCCAGCAGCTTAGATGGGAGACTAGCGGCCTCCAATGAGCAGTTCTTC.

The V gene is TRBV28, the J gene TRBJ2-7; TRBD1 matches at 9 bases. V was clipped by 7 bases and J by 6 bases; unmatched bases: 13. The CDR3 runs 15 residues. Germline V gene data show CDR1 as MDHEN and CDR2 as SYDVKM. CDR3 nucleotide sequence: TGTGCCAGCACTACACCCGGGACAGGGTCTTCCGAGCAGTACTTC. Amino acids: CASTTPGTGSSEQYF.

This clone is a singleton in its sample. V is TRBV5-1 and J is TRBJ2-7; D is unresolved. Trimming left V 5 bases short and J 4 bases short, with 13 bases between. In germline, CDR1 is SGHRS, CDR2 YFSETQ. The length of the CDR3 is 13 residues. DNA of the CDR3: TGCGCCAGCAGACTGAACGGAGAATACGAGCAGTACTTC. It specifies CASRLNGEYEQYF. The variable domain in full, with the rest retrieved from reference TRBV5-1 and TRBJ2-7, is KAGVTQTPRYLIKTRGQQVTLSCSPISGHRSVSWYQQTPGQGLQFLFEYFSETQRNKGNFPGRFSGRQFSNSRSEMNVSTLELGDSALYLCASRLNGEYEQYFGPGTRLTVT.

This clone was counted a few times. V gene TRBV27 combines with J gene TRBJ2-7; TRBD1 aligns across 7 bases. From germline, CDR1 is MNHEY and CDR2 SMNVEV (reference sequence). This CDR3 spans 14 amino acids. V lost 5 bases, J lost 3 bases, and 7 bases stayed unmatched. The CDR3 is CASSLRTGGYEQYF. CDR3 bases: TGTGCCAGCAGTCTCAGGACAGGCGGCTACGAGCAGTACTTC.

The genes are TRBV6-1 and TRBJ2-3; no clear D gene. In germline, CDR1 is MNHNS, CDR2 SASEGT. The CDR3 is 15 amino acids. V was pared by 2 bases and J by 5 bases, with 14 bases between. This CDR3 reads CASSESHSPGDTQYF. In nucleotides, the CDR3 is TGTGCCAGCAGTGAAAGCCATTCACCGGGAGATACGCAGTATTTT.

The chain joins TRBV11-2 to TRBJ1-2; 12 nucleotides match TRBD1. The germline V gene encodes CDR1 SGHAT and CDR2 FQNNGV. The V gene end was trimmed by 3 bases and the J gene end by 8 bases; junction bases not matched to a gene: 10. This CDR3 spans 16 amino acids. CDR3 nucleotides: TGTGCCAGCAGCTTGGGGACAGGGGGCGGTCCTGGCGGCTACACCTTC. It is translated as CASSLGTGGGPGGYTF.

V gene TRBV10-1 combines with J gene TRBJ2-7, with a weak D call TRBD2 (6 bases). Looked up from germline, CDR1 is WNHNN and CDR2 is SYGVQD (reference sequence). This CDR3 spans 13 amino acids. V dropped 4 bases and J dropped 3 bases, with 10 bases sitting between them. The CDR3 loop reads CASSGTGVYEQYF. In nucleotides, the CDR3 is TGCGCCAGCAGTGGGACGGGGGTCTACGAGCAGTACTTC.